Below, one TCR beta chain is given with its context. Its antigen is not known. Ahead of sequencing, the ViraFEST assay grew antigen-specific CD4+ T cells using viral peptide pools. At the end of less than 12 days of culture, CD4+ T cells were isolated. Having tested negative for nucleocapsid antibodies, the vaccine recipients showed no prior SARS-CoV-2 infection. Profiled with immunoSEQ multiplex PCR; TCRdb holds only in-frame clones, not every one. This sample yields 71,000 or so clones, of which approximately 72% are seen a single time; roughly 4% belongs to the top ten. This sample is part of a study of vaccination effects on CD4 cells after COVID-19. The V gene's germline CDR1 is SGHRS and CDR2 YFSETQ. The CDR3 length is 15 residues. V lost 0 bases and J lost 5, with 12 bases in between.

The chain carries TRBV5-1 and TRBJ2-1; no firm D call. The sequence derives from a human donor who received a COVID-19 vaccine. The sample in question was CD4+ T cells from PBMCs cultured with HCoV-OC43 spike peptides, obtained before COVID-19 vaccination. Subset given: HCoV-OC43 spike overlapping peptide pool stimulation. In DNA form, the CDR3 reads TGCGCCAGCAGCTTGGCCGGAACGGTGGACAATGAGCAGTTCTTC. This gives the protein CASSLAGTVDNEQFF. Complete variable domain (other parts from reference TRBV5-1 and TRBJ2-1): KAGVTQTPRYLIKTRGQQVTLSCSPISGHRSVSWYQQTPGQGLQFLFEYFSETQRNKGNFPGRFSGRQFSNSRSEMNVSTLELGDSALYLCASSLAGTVDNEQFFGPGTRLTVL.